This T cell receptor (beta chain) derives from a study of metastatic and nonmetastatic thyroid tumors. For the study at large: Across blood and tumor or nodule tissue, repertoires from malignant and benign thyroid patients were compared with one another. Regarding the study as a whole: For both blood and tumor, malignant thyroid tumors reportedly showed significantly higher TCR beta diversity than benign nodules did.

None of the patients had undergone any treatment ahead of thyroid surgery. In the original workflow: The study built a papillary thyroid cancer distant-metastasis classifier from CDR3 differences across clinicopathological groups. TCRdb re-processed the PCR reads through MiXCR. These V and J calls rely on TCRdb rather than the paper's analysis. Here the sample spans 40,000 or so clones, approximately 20% being singletons. By its share, this clone is medium-sized (0.01 to 0.1%). Its antigen is not known. From germline, CDR1 is MNHEY and CDR2 SMNVEV (reference sequence). The CDR3 contains 15 residues. V shed 4 bases and J 5 bases; nucleotides not matched to a gene: 10.

The chain employs TRBV27 and TRBJ2-7, with 8 positions matching TRBD2. The sequenced sample was blood. This receptor was identified in a female donor with papillary thyroid cancer or a benign thyroid nodule (not recorded which). Some clones in this sample may be carry-over from other donors' samples. CDR3 loop: CASSSLGLAVHEQYF. Here the CDR3 DNA reads TGTGCCAGCAGTTCCCTCGGACTAGCTGTTCACGAGCAGTACTTC.